The next 32 T cell receptor beta chains were all read from a single sample in a study of yellow fever vaccine responses in identical twins. One entry per CDR3 protein, called by TCRdb with MiXCR from the RT-PCR reads. Of about 9,000 distinct CDR3 sequences listed, roughly 88% are singletons. The source material was T cells from blood (PBMCs), unsorted or a sorted subset (not recorded which), sampled before or after yellow fever vaccination (not recorded which). The receptors derive from a young woman who received the yellow fever vaccine.

The V gene is TRBV29-1, the J gene TRBJ2-7; a weak D match, TRBD1 (5 bases). Per the germline V gene, CDR1 is SQVTM and CDR2 is ANQGSEA. The CDR3 extends over 12 amino acids. The V gene lost 4 bases and the J gene lost 2 bases, with 9 bases spanning the gap. The CDR3 nucleotides read TGCAGCGTTGGGGGCAGCACCTACGAGCAGTACTTC. Translation: CSVGGSTYEQYF.

This rearrangement joins TRBV11-1 to TRBJ1-6; the D gene is possibly TRBD1 (5 bases). With 5 bases removed from V and 7 bases from J, the gap between germline ends came to 9 bases. Germline assignment: CDR1 SGHAT and CDR2 FQDESV (reference sequence). CDR3 size: 13 residues. In DNA form, the CDR3 reads TGTGCCAGCAGCACTCGGGGGAATTCACCCCTCCACTTT. Its translation: CASSTRGNSPLHF.

This clonotype was seen only a few times. This chain joins TRBV10-3 and TRBJ1-2, with D possibly being TRBD1 (6 bases). The CDR3 is made up of 18 amino acids. Germline V CDR1 and CDR2: ENHRY, SYGVKD. Deletions cut 6 bases from V and 1 base from J, with 24 bases between. CDR3 region: CAIRERQEHNGNNYGYTF. The DNA for the CDR3 is TGTGCCATCAGAGAGCGACAGGAACATAATGGGAATAACTATGGCTACACCTTC.

This chain links TRBV11-3 with TRBJ2-7, with D maybe TRBD2 (6 bases). Trimming shortened V by 5 bases and J by 4 bases, and 15 bases separated the two germline ends. The CDR3 is 14 residues long. The germline V gene has CDR1 SGHNT and CDR2 YENEEA. This chain's CDR3 is CASSPPGEIYEQYV. DNA for the CDR3: TGTGCCAGCAGCCCGCCGGGAGAAATTTACGAGCAGTACGTC.

The rearrangement links TRBV6-2 or TRBV6-3 to TRBJ2-7; D is possibly TRBD1 or TRBD2 (5 bases each). This CDR3 contains 15 residues. Germline V gives CDR1 MNHEY, CDR2 SVGEGT. The ends were cut back, 0 bases at V and 5 bases at J, with 14 bases in the middle. This CDR3 is CASSYSRGVMDEQYF. In DNA form, the CDR3 reads TGTGCCAGCAGTTACTCGAGGGGTGTTATGGACGAGCAGTACTTC.

This clonotype is labeled as medium-sized. V gene TRBV4-1 combines with J gene TRBJ2-5; a possible D gene is TRBD2 (5 bases). Germline V gene data show CDR1 as MGHRA and CDR2 as YSYEKL. The CDR3 runs to 11 residues. Trimming pared 6 bases from V and 5 bases from J, leaving 7 bases between. CDR3: CASSRGETQYF. In DNA, the CDR3 is TGCGCCAGCAGTCGAGGGGAGACCCAGTACTTC.

V gene TRBV5-1 combines with J gene TRBJ2-7; D is undetermined. This CDR3 spans 13 amino acids. Trimming stripped 3 bases from V and 3 bases from J, with 10 bases between. CDR1 is SGHRS, CDR2 YFSETQ, per germline. CDR3 DNA sequence: TGCGCCAGCAGCTACGGCGCCGGCTACGAGCAGTACGTC. Protein sequence: CASSYGAGYEQYV.

This chain links TRBV14 with TRBJ1-2; D is ambiguous. V dropped 1 base and J dropped 4 bases, with 10 bases sitting between them. The CDR3 spans 14 residues. Germline CDR1 and CDR2: SGHDN and FVKESK. CDR3 amino acids: CASSQGWSGYGYTF. The CDR3 region has the DNA TGTGCCAGCAGCCAAGGATGGAGCGGCTATGGCTACACCTTC.

V usage is TRBV11-2 and J usage is TRBJ2-1; 10 nucleotides agree with TRBD2. Germline trimming cut 0 bases from V and 10 bases from J; bases unmatched to any gene: 6. Per the germline V gene, CDR1 is SGHAT and CDR2 is FQNNGV. The CDR3 totals 15 residues. For the CDR3, the DNA is TGTGCCAGCAGCTTAGATCTAGCGGGGGAGCTCGAGCAGTTCTTC. Amino acids: CASSLDLAGELEQFF. The full variable domain, rest sourced from reference TRBV11-2 and TRBJ2-1, is EAGVAQSPRYKIIEKRQSVAFWCNPISGHATLYWYQQILGQGPKLLIQFQNNGVVDDSQLPKDRFSAERLKGVDSTLKIQPAKLEDSAVYLCASSLDLAGELEQFFGPGTRLTVL.

V is TRBV6-2 or TRBV6-3 and J is TRBJ1-1, with D maybe TRBD1 (6 bases). Germline V gene data show CDR1 as MNHEY and CDR2 as SVGEGT. The CDR3 is made up of 14 amino acids. Trimming left V 5 bases short and J 1 base short, with 11 bases between. CDR3 in DNA: TGTGCCAGCAGTCGACGGACAGCGAACACTGAAGCTTTCTTT. It codes for CASSRRTANTEAFF.

This chain uses TRBV13 with TRBJ2-3; a weak D match, TRBD1 (6 bases). The CDR3 consists of 13 residues. The germline CDR1 and CDR2 sequences are PRHDT and FYEKMQ (reference sequence). Trimming removed 4 bases at V and 7 bases at J, with 12 bases between. The CDR3 DNA reads as TGTGCCAGCAGCTCCTCAGGGGACCATACGCAGTATTTT. Its protein product is CASSSSGDHTQYF.

The rearrangement links TRBV29-1 to TRBJ2-3; D is ambiguous. V lost 1 base, J lost 4 bases, and 6 bases lay in between. Germline CDR1 SQVTM, CDR2 ANQGSEA. The CDR3 has 12 residues. The CDR3 nucleotides are TGCAGCGTTGAAGTTTTGGCAGATACGCAGTATTTT. Residues: CSVEVLADTQYF.

The genes are TRBV29-1 and TRBJ2-2; 8 positions match TRBD1. Germline CDR1 reads SQVTM; CDR2 reads ANQGSEA. V lost 5 bases, J lost 6 bases, and 5 bases stayed unmatched. CDR3 length equals 13 residues. CDR3 DNA sequence: TGCAGCGTTAAATCGACAGGGGCCGGGGAGCTGTTTTTT. It translates to CSVKSTGAGELFF.

The CDR3 region is CASSLGQGIGQPQHF. CDR3 DNA sequence: TGTGCCAGCAGCTTAGGTCAGGGGATTGGTCAGCCCCAGCATTTT. The chain links TRBV11-3 to TRBJ1-5; weak D call: TRBD1 (6 bases). The CDR3 totals 15 residues. V lost 1 base and J 6 bases, leaving 13 bases between the germline ends. Germline values: CDR1 SGHNT, CDR2 YENEEA. Looking up the rest from reference TRBV11-3 and TRBJ1-5 gives the full variable domain: EAGVVQSPRYKIIEKKQPVAFWCNPISGHNTLYWYLQNLGQGPELLIRYENEEAVDDSQLPKDRFSAERLKGVDSTLKIQPAELGDSAVYLCASSLGQGIGQPQHFGDGTRLSIL.

The chain is built from TRBV3-1 and TRBJ1-6; D ambiguous. Germline V lookup: CDR1 LGHDT, CDR2 YNNKEL (reference sequence). The CDR3 runs to 15 residues. V lost 1 base and J 6 bases, leaving 10 bases between the germline ends. The CDR3 DNA reads as TGTGCCAGCAGCCAAGGTCCAGCACTTAATTCACCCCTCCACTTT. Translation gives CASSQGPALNSPLHF. Complete variable domain (other parts from reference TRBV3-1 and TRBJ1-6): DTAVSQTPKYLVTQMGNDKSIKCEQNLGHDTMYWYKQDSKKFLKIMFSYNNKELIINETVPNRFSPKSPDKAHLNLHINSLELGDSAVYFCASSQGPALNSPLHFGNGTRLTVT.

The chain joins TRBV27 to TRBJ1-2, with D uncertain. V lost 0 bases, J lost 2 bases, and 4 bases lay in between. The CDR3 length is 13 residues. Germline V gene data show CDR1 as MNHEY and CDR2 as SMNVEV (reference sequence). Written as DNA, the CDR3 is TGTGCCAGCAGTTTATCGGGGAACTATGGCTACACCTTC. Amino acid sequence: CASSLSGNYGYTF.

The chain carries TRBV19 and TRBJ1-4; 8 bases agree with TRBD1. V gave up 5 bases and J gave up 5 bases; unmatched junction bases: 7. The CDR3 has 15 residues. Germline V lookup: CDR1 LNHDA, CDR2 SQIVND (reference sequence). The CDR3, as DNA: TGTGCCAGTAGTGTTCAGGGGGCGATGAATGAAAAACTGTTTTTT. This sequence encodes CASSVQGAMNEKLFF.

This clonotype was observed a few times. The rearrangement links TRBV29-1 to TRBJ1-1; a possible D gene is TRBD1 (6 bases). Germline CDR1 and CDR2: SQVTM and ANQGSEA. The CDR3 length is 12 residues. V gave up 2 bases and J gave up 7 bases, with 11 bases separating them. The CDR3 loop reads CSVEPGTHEAFF. The CDR3 region has the DNA TGCAGCGTTGAACCCGGGACACATGAAGCTTTCTTT.

This chain connects TRBV10-3 to TRBJ2-7; maybe TRBD1 (6 bases). CDR1 is ENHRY and CDR2 is SYGVKD in the germline V gene. CDR3 size: 14 residues. V dropped 3 bases and J dropped 2 bases, with 11 bases sitting between them. The CDR3 sequence: CAISDGAGAYEQYF. The DNA for the CDR3 is TGTGCCATCAGTGATGGGGCAGGGGCCTACGAGCAGTACTTC.

The chain couples TRBV10-1 to TRBJ1-1, with D uncertain. The CDR3 runs to 12 residues. V dropped 6 bases and J dropped 7 bases, with 12 bases sitting between them. Germline V CDR1 and CDR2: WNHNN, SYGVQD (reference sequence). CDR3 sequence (DNA): TGCGCCAGCAGCCCGAACAGCCGTGAAGCTTTCTTT. This codes for CASSPNSREAFF.

The chain couples TRBV5-1 to TRBJ2-5, with D tentatively TRBD1 (6 bases). Germline assignment: CDR1 SGHRS and CDR2 YFSETQ. The CDR3 spans 15 residues. V lost 0 bases, J lost 5 bases, and 14 bases lay in between. This chain's CDR3 is CASSLEIPGVETQYF. The CDR3 nucleotides are TGCGCCAGCAGCTTGGAAATACCAGGGGTGGAGACCCAGTACTTC.

The DNA of the CDR3 is TGCAGTGCTCACAGGGACTCGGGGTATGGCTACACCTTC. Translated, it gives CSAHRDSGYGYTF. This chain links TRBV20-1 with TRBJ1-2, with D possibly matching TRBD1 (6 bases). The CDR3 length is 13 residues. The germline CDR1 and CDR2 sequences are DFQATT and SNEGSKA (reference sequence). The germline V and J ends were trimmed by 5 bases and 5 bases, with 15 bases remaining between them.

The chain uses TRBV12-3 or TRBV12-4 and TRBJ1-6; D is possibly TRBD1 (6 bases). The V end was cut by 6 bases, the J end by 9 bases, with 9 bases between. CDR3 length equals 12 residues. In nucleotides, the CDR3 is TGTGCCAGCAGCACAGGGAGTTCACCCCTCCACTTT. Translation gives CASSTGSSPLHF.

This chain connects TRBV28 to TRBJ1-2; unclear D gene. Trimming left V 7 bases short and J 7 bases short, with 16 bases between. This CDR3 is 13 amino acids long. CDR1 and CDR2 from the germline V gene are MDHEN and SYDVKM. The CDR3 sequence: CASTSSGSSGYTF. Here the CDR3 DNA reads TGTGCCAGCACCTCTTCGGGCAGCTCTGGCTACACCTTC.

This sequence joins TRBV19 and TRBJ1-2, with D possibly being TRBD1 (6 bases). Trimming shortened V by 4 bases and J by 2 bases, and 11 bases separated the two germline ends. This CDR3 has 14 residues. Germline CDR1 LNHDA, CDR2 SQIVND (reference sequence). The CDR3: CASSRRQDNYGYTF. In DNA, the CDR3 is TGTGCCAGTAGTAGAAGACAGGACAACTATGGCTACACCTTC. Based on the CDR3 plus reference TRBV19 and TRBJ1-2, the full variable domain is DGGITQSPKYLFRKEGQNVTLSCEQNLNHDAMYWYRQDPGQGLRLIYYSQIVNDFQKGDIAEGYSVSREKKESFPLTVTSAQKNPTAFYLCASSRRQDNYGYTFGSGTRLTVV.

This chain connects TRBV6-1 to TRBJ2-1; 11 bases match TRBD2. CDR1 and CDR2 from the germline V gene are MNHNS and SASEGT. The CDR3 is 16 amino acids. The trim removed 6 bases at V and 6 bases at J, leaving 10 bases unmatched. CDR3: CASRIRSGTSGNEQFF. The CDR3 region has the DNA TGTGCCAGCAGAATCAGGTCCGGGACTAGCGGCAATGAGCAGTTCTTC.

This chain connects TRBV7-3 to TRBJ2-3, with a weak D call TRBD2 (6 bases). Looked up from germline, CDR1 is SGHTA and CDR2 is FQGTGA. With 3 bases removed from V and 11 bases from J, the gap between germline ends came to 24 bases. The CDR3 sequence is 16 residues long. The DNA of the CDR3 is TGTGCCAGCAGCTTGGGACTCGACCCACCCCGGTTAGAGCAGTATTTT. Protein product: CASSLGLDPPRLEQYF.

This clonotype was observed once. This chain links TRBV6-2 or TRBV6-3 with TRBJ2-4; no definite D call. The CDR3 runs 17 residues. Germline CDR1 reads MNHEY; CDR2 reads SVGEGT. Trimming removed 7 bases at V and 0 bases at J, with 19 bases between. CDR3 sequence reads: CASNKGSTSLAKNIQYF. The CDR3, as DNA: TGTGCCAGCAACAAGGGTAGTACGTCCCTAGCCAAAAACATTCAGTACTTC.

This clonotype has just one count. The rearrangement links TRBV11-1 to TRBJ1-3; D is unclear. The CDR3 contains 16 residues. V shed 1 base and J shed 0 bases, with 10 bases lying between them. Germline CDR1 and CDR2: SGHAT and FQDESV (reference sequence). The CDR3 here is CASSLELRISGNTIYF. The CDR3 DNA reads TGTGCCAGCAGCTTAGAATTGCGGATCTCTGGAAACACCATATATTTT.

In this sample, this clonotype turned up once. The chain is built from TRBV13 and TRBJ2-7; either TRBD1 or TRBD2 may supply D (6 bases each). The CDR3 is 12 amino acids. With 9 bases removed from V and 7 bases from J, the gap between germline ends came to 16 bases. Per germline, CDR1 PRHDT and CDR2 FYEKMQ (reference sequence). The CDR3 loop reads CARGGSPWEQYF. The CDR3 DNA reads TGTGCCAGAGGGGGGAGCCCTTGGGAGCAGTACTTC.

The genes are TRBV3-1 and TRBJ2-1, with TRBD2 matching over 12 bases. The CDR3 is 14 amino acids. Germline CDR1 LGHDT, CDR2 YNNKEL (reference sequence). With V trimmed by 7 bases and J by 5 bases, 3 bases remained unmatched. The CDR3 DNA is TGTGCCAGCACCGGACTAGCGGGGAACAATGAGCAGTTCTTC. Protein: CASTGLAGNNEQFF.

This clonotype was seen a single time. The chain couples TRBV2 to TRBJ2-1, with 10 positions matching TRBD1. Germline CDR1 and CDR2: SNHLY and FYNNEI. The J segment lost 2 bases and the V segment lost 10 bases, leaving 8 bases of the junction unmatched. This CDR3 region has 15 residues. CDR3 residues: CATTMGQGTYNEQFF. CDR3 bases: TGTGCCACCACAATGGGACAGGGGACCTACAATGAGCAGTTCTTC.